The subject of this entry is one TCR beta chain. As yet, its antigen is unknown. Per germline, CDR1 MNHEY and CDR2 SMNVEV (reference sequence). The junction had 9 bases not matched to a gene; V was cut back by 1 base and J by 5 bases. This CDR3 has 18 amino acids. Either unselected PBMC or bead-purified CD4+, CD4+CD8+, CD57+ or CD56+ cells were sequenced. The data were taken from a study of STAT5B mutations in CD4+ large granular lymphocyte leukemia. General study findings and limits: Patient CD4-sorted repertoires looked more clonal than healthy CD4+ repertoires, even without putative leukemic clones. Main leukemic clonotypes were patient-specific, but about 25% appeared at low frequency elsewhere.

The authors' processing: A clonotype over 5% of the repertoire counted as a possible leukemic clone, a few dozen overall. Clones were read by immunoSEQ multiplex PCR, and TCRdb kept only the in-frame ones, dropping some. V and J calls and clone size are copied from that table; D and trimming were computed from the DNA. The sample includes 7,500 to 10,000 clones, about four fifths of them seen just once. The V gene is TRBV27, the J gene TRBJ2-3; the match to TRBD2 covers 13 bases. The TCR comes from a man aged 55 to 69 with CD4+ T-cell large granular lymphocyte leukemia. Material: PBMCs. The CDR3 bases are TGTGCCAGCAGTTTATTTACAGGGACTAGCGGGACGGGAGATACGCAGTATTTT. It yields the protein CASSLFTGTSGTGDTQYF.